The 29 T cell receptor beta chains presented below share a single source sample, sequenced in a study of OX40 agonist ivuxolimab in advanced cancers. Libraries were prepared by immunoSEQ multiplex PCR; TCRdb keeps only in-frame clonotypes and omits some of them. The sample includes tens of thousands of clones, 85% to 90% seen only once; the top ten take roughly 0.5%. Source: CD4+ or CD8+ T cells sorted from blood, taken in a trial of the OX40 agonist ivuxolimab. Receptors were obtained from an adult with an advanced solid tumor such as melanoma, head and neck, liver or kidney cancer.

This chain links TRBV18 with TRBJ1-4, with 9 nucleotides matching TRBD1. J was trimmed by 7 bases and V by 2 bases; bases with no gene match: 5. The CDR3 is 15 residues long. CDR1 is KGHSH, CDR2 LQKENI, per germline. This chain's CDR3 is CASSPSQGAIEKLFF. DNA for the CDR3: TGTGCCAGCTCACCATCACAGGGGGCAATTGAAAAACTGTTTTTT.

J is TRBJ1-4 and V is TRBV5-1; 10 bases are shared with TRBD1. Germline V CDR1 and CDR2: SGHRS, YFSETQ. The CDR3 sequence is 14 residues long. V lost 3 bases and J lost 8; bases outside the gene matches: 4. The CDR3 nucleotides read TGCGCCAGCAGCTCCGGGACAGGGGCCGAAAAACTGTTTTTT. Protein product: CASSSGTGAEKLFF. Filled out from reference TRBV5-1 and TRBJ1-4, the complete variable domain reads KAGVTQTPRYLIKTRGQQVTLSCSPISGHRSVSWYQQTPGQGLQFLFEYFSETQRNKGNFPGRFSGRQFSNSRSEMNVSTLELGDSALYLCASSSGTGAEKLFFGSGTQLSVL.

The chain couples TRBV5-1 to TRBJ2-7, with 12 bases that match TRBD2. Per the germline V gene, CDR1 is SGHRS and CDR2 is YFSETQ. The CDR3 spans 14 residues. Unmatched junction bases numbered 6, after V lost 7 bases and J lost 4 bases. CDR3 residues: CASSGTSGLYEQYF. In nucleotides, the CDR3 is TGCGCCAGCTCCGGGACTAGCGGGCTATACGAGCAGTACTTC.

This CDR3 is CSFSGTTIQYF. The CDR3 nucleotides are TGCAGCTTTAGCGGGACGACAATCCAGTATTTT. The rearrangement links TRBV29-1 to TRBJ2-3; TRBD2 aligns across 8 bases. From germline, CDR1 is SQVTM and CDR2 ANQGSEA. The CDR3 sequence is 11 residues long. Trimming removed 8 bases from V and 12 bases from J; junction bases left unmatched: 10.

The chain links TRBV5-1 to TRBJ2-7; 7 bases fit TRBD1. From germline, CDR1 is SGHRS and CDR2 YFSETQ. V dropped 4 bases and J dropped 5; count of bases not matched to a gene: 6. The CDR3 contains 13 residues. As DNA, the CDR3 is TGCGCCAGCAGCGGGGACAGTTTCGACGAGCAGTACTTC. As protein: CASSGDSFDEQYF. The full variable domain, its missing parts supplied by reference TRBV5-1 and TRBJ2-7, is KAGVTQTPRYLIKTRGQQVTLSCSPISGHRSVSWYQQTPGQGLQFLFEYFSETQRNKGNFPGRFSGRQFSNSRSEMNVSTLELGDSALYLCASSGDSFDEQYFGPGTRLTVT.

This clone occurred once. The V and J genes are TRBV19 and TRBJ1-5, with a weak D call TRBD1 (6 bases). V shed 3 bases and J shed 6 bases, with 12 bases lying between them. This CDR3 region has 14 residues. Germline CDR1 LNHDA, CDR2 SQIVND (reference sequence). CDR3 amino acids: CASSMPGVGQPQHF. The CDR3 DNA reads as TGTGCCAGTAGTATGCCAGGGGTAGGTCAGCCCCAGCATTTT.

Written as DNA, the CDR3 is TGTGCCAGCAGCCACGGTGCTAAGAACTACGAGCAGTACTTC. This translates into CASSHGAKNYEQYF. This chain joins TRBV14 and TRBJ2-7; D gene ambiguous. The length of the CDR3 is 14 residues. Germline lookup yields CDR1 SGHDN and CDR2 FVKESK. V dropped 3 bases and J dropped 3 bases, with 12 bases sitting between them.

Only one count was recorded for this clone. Here the CDR3 reads CASSLARGNPADTQYF. CDR3 nucleotide sequence: TGTGCCAGCAGCCTGGCGAGGGGGAACCCAGCAGATACGCAGTATTTT. This sequence joins TRBV9 and TRBJ2-3; the D gene is possibly TRBD1 (6 bases). V was trimmed by 4 bases and J by 4 bases, leaving 19 bases between them. The CDR3 runs to 16 residues. CDR1 is SGDLS and CDR2 is YYNGEE in the germline V gene.

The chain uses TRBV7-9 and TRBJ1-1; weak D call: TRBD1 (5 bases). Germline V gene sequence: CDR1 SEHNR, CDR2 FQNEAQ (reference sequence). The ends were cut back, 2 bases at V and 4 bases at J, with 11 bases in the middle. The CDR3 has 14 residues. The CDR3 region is CASSLYQGPTEAFF. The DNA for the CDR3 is TGTGCCAGCAGCTTATATCAGGGTCCCACTGAAGCTTTCTTT.

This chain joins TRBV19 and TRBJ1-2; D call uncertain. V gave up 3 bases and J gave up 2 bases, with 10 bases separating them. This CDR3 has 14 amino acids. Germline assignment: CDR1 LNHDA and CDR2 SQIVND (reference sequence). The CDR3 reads CASSMGTANYGYTF. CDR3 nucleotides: TGTGCCAGTAGTATGGGAACGGCAAACTATGGCTACACCTTC.

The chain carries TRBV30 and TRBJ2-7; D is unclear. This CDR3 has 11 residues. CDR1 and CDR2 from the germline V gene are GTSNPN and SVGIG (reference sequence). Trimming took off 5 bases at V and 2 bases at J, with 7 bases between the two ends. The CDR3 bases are TGTGCCTGGGCCATCACCTACGAGCAGTACTTC. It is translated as CAWAITYEQYF.

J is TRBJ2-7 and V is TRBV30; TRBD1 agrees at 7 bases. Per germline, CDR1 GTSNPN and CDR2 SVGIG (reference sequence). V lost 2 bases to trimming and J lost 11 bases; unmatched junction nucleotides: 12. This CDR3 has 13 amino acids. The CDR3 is CAWSTGTARGKYF. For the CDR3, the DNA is TGTGCCTGGAGTACGGGGACAGCCAGGGGAAAGTACTTC.

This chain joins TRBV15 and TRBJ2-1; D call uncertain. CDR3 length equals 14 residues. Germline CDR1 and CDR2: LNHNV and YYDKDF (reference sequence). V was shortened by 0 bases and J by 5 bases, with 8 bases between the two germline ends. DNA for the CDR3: TGTGCCACCAGCAGAGATATCCGTAACAATGAGCAGTTCTTC. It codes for CATSRDIRNNEQFF.

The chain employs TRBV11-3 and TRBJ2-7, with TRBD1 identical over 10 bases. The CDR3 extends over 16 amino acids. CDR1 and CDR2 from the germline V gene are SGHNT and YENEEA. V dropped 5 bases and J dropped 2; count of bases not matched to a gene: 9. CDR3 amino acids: CASSPRDRGFPYEQYF. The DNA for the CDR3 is TGTGCCAGCAGCCCCCGGGACAGGGGCTTCCCCTACGAGCAGTACTTC.

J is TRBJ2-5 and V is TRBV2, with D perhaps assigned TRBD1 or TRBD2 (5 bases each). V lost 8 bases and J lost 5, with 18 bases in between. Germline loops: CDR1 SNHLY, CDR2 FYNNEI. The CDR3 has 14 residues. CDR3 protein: CASGTWGIEETQYF. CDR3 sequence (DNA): TGTGCCAGCGGGACGTGGGGAATCGAGGAGACCCAGTACTTC.

The CDR3 region has the DNA TGTGCCAGCAGCCCCGGACAGGGGAGCTCCTACAATGAGCAGTTCTTC. Its translation: CASSPGQGSSYNEQFF. This chain links TRBV14 with TRBJ2-1, with 9 nucleotides matching TRBD1. This CDR3 contains 16 residues. After removal of 4 bases from V and 0 bases from J, the junction contained 4 bases not matched to a gene. Germline values: CDR1 SGHDN, CDR2 FVKESK.

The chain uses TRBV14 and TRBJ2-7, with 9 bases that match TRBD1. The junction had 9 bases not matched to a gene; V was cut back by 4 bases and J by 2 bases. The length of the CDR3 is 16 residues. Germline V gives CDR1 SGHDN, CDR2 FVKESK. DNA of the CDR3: TGTGCCAGCAGCCGTACCGGGACAGGGAGGGCCTACGAGCAGTACTTC. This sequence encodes CASSRTGTGRAYEQYF.

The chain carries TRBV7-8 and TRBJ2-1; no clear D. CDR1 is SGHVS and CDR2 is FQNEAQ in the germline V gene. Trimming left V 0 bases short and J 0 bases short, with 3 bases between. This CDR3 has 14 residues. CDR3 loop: CASSLARSYNEQFF. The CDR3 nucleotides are TGTGCCAGCAGCTTAGCGCGCTCCTACAATGAGCAGTTCTTC.

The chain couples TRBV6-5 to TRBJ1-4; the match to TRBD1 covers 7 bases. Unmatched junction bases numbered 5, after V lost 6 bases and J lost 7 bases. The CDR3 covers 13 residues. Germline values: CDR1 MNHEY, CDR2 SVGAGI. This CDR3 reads CASRKGASEKLFF. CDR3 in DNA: TGTGCCAGCAGGAAGGGGGCAAGTGAAAAACTGTTTTTT.

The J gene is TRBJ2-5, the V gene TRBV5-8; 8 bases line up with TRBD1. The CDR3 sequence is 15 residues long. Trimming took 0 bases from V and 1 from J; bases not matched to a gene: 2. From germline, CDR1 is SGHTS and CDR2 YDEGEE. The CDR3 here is CASSLVGQGQETQYF. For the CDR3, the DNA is TGTGCCAGCAGCTTGGTTGGACAGGGCCAAGAGACCCAGTACTTC.

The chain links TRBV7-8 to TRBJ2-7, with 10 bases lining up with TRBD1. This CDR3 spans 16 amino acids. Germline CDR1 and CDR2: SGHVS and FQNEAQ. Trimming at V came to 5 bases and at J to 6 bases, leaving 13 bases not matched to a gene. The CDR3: CASSVGLSGTGAEQYF. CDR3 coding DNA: TGTGCCAGCAGCGTAGGACTATCCGGGACAGGGGCCGAGCAGTACTTC.

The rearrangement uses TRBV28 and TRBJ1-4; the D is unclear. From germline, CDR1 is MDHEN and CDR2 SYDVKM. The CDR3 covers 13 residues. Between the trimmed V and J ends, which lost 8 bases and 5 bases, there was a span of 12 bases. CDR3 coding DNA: TGTGCCAGCCGCGGAACCCTGAATGAAAAACTGTTTTTT. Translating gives CASRGTLNEKLFF.

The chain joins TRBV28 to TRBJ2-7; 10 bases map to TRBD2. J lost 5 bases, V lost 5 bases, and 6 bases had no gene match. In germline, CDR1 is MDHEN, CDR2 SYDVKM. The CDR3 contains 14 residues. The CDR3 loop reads CASSMTSGFDEQYF. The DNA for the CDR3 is TGTGCCAGCAGTATGACTAGCGGGTTCGACGAGCAGTACTTC.

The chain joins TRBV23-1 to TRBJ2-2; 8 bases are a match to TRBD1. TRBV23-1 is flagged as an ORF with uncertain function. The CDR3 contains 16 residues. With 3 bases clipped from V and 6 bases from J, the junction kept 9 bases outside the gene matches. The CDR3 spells CASSHPGQGRAGELFF. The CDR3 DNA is TGCGCCAGCAGTCACCCCGGACAGGGAAGGGCCGGGGAGCTGTTTTTT.

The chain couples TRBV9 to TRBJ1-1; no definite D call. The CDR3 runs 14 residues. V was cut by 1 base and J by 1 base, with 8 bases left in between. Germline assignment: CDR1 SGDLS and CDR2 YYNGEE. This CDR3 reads CASSVQPTNTEAFF. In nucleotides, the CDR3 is TGTGCCAGCAGCGTACAACCGACGAACACTGAAGCTTTCTTT.

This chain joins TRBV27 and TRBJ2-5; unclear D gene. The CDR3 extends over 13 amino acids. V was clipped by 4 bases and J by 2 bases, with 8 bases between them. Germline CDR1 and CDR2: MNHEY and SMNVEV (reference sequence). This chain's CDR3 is CASSYLGQETQYF. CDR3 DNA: TGTGCCAGCAGTTATTTGGGTCAAGAGACCCAGTACTTC.

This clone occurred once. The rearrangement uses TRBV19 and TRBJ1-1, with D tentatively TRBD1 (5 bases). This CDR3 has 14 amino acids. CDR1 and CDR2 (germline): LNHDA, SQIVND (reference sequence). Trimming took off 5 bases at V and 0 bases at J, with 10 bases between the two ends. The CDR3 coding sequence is TGTGCCAGTAGTTCAAGGGACCTGAACACTGAAGCTTTCTTT. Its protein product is CASSSRDLNTEAFF.

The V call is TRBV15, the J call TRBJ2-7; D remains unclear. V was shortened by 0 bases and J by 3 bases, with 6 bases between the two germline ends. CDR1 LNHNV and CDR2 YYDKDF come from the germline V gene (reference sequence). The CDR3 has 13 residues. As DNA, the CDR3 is TGTGCCACCAGCAGAGAGCCCGTCTACGAGCAGTACTTC. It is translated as CATSREPVYEQYF.

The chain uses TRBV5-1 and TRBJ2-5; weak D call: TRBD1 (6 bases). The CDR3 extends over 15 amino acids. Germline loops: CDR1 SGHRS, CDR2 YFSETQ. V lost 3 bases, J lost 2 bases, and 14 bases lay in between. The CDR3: CASSSRGDRQETQYF. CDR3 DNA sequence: TGCGCCAGCAGCTCTAGAGGAGACAGGCAAGAGACCCAGTACTTC.